This is a list of T cell receptor beta chains from one sample in a study of CD8 T cells in ankylosing spondylitis. TCRdb used MiXCR to reprocess the 5' RACE reads, holding one entry per CDR3 protein. Here the sample spans around 150,000 distinct CDR3 sequences, 11% being singletons. Sequenced material: blood, either unsorted or a sorted T cell fraction (not recorded which). The source is a male donor with ankylosing spondylitis or in good health (not recorded which). The CDR3 runs from the conserved cysteine through the conserved F or W. Fields, in order: V gene, J gene, clone size, D gene, CDR3 DNA, CDR3 protein. D genes are given only for firm matches. Clone size, where shown, is once, few, many, or a class for clones that have expanded.

v_gene: TRBV5-1; j_gene: TRBJ2-3; abundance: many; d_gene: -; CDR3nt: TGCGCCAGCAGCTGGGGCCGGGGGGCCACGCTTACTAGCACAGATACGCAGTATTTT; CDR3aa: CASSWGRGATLTSTDTQYF
v_gene: TRBV10-1; j_gene: TRBJ2-2; abundance: many; d_gene: -; CDR3nt: TGCGCCAGCAGTGAGAGGAACACCGGGGAGCTGTTTTTT; CDR3aa: CASSERNTGELFF
v_gene: TRBV24-1; j_gene: TRBJ2-5; abundance: many; d_gene: TRBD1; CDR3nt: TGTGCCACCAGTGATTCGGACAGGGTTAGGGAGACCCAGTACTTC; CDR3aa: CATSDSDRVRETQYF
v_gene: TRBV7-9; j_gene: TRBJ2-3; abundance: many; d_gene: TRBD2; CDR3nt: TGTGCCAGCAGCTTGGGACTAGCGGCGTCCACAGATACGCAGTATTTT; CDR3aa: CASSLGLAASTDTQYF
v_gene: TRBV18; j_gene: TRBJ1-5; abundance: -; d_gene: -; CDR3nt: TGTGCCAGCTCACGGACCGGGGGGGCTGGCAATCAGCCCCAGCATTTT; CDR3aa: CASSRTGGAGNQPQHF
v_gene: TRBV20-1; j_gene: TRBJ2-2; abundance: many; d_gene: -; CDR3nt: TGCAGTGCTAGAGAATTGGACGGAGAGACCGGGGAGCTGTTTTTT; CDR3aa: CSARELDGETGELFF
v_gene: TRBV12-3/TRBV12-4; j_gene: TRBJ2-6; abundance: many; d_gene: -; CDR3nt: TGTGCCAGCAGTTTATCTGGGGCCAACGTCCTGACTTTC; CDR3aa: CASSLSGANVLTF
v_gene: TRBV10-3; j_gene: TRBJ2-1; abundance: once; d_gene: TRBD2; CDR3nt: TGTGCCATCAGTGAGCTAGCGGGGGCCTCCTACAATGAGCAGTTCTTC; CDR3aa: CAISELAGASYNEQFF
v_gene: TRBV2; j_gene: TRBJ2-5; abundance: -; d_gene: -; CDR3nt: TGTGCCAGCAGTCCTTCCGGGAGCGAAGAGACCCAGTACTTC; CDR3aa: CASSPSGSEETQYF
v_gene: TRBV6-1; j_gene: TRBJ2-7; abundance: -; d_gene: -; CDR3nt: TGTGCCAGCAGTGTCAGCCTCGGCCAGGGAAGTTACGAGCAGTACTTC; CDR3aa: CASSVSLGQGSYEQYF
v_gene: TRBV12-3/TRBV12-4; j_gene: TRBJ2-1; abundance: -; d_gene: TRBD1; CDR3nt: TGTGCCAGCAGGTTCCGGGACAGGTATTCCGATGAGCAGTTCTTC; CDR3aa: CASRFRDRYSDEQFF
v_gene: TRBV5-6; j_gene: TRBJ2-1; abundance: -; d_gene: TRBD2; CDR3nt: TGTGCCAGCAGCCGGGGACTAGCGAGCTCCTACAATGAGCAGTTCTTC; CDR3aa: CASSRGLASSYNEQFF
v_gene: TRBV5-1; j_gene: TRBJ2-1; abundance: many; d_gene: TRBD2; CDR3nt: TGCGCCAGCAGCTTGGCTAGGCCTAGCGGGGGTGAGCAGTTCTTC; CDR3aa: CASSLARPSGGEQFF
v_gene: TRBV5-6; j_gene: TRBJ2-2; abundance: many; d_gene: -; CDR3nt: TGTGCCAGCAGCTTCCGGTCCGGGCGGCCGAGCACCGGGGAGCTGTTTTTT; CDR3aa: CASSFRSGRPSTGELFF
v_gene: TRBV10-1; j_gene: TRBJ2-2; abundance: -; d_gene: -; CDR3nt: TGCGCCAGCAGTGATAGGGCAACAGGGACCGGGGAGCTGTTTTTT; CDR3aa: CASSDRATGTGELFF
v_gene: TRBV9; j_gene: TRBJ2-7; abundance: few; d_gene: -; CDR3nt: TGTGCCAGCAGCGAGGAAGGGGGCTACGAGCAGTACTTC; CDR3aa: CASSEEGGYEQYF
v_gene: TRBV6-2/TRBV6-3; j_gene: TRBJ2-3; abundance: many; d_gene: -; CDR3nt: TGTGCCAGCAGTCGGGACACCACAGATACGCAGTATTTT; CDR3aa: CASSRDTTDTQYF
v_gene: TRBV23-1; j_gene: TRBJ2-3; abundance: -; d_gene: TRBD1; CDR3nt: TGCGCCAGCAGTCACGTCCCGGGACAGGGGACAGATACGCAGTATTTT; CDR3aa: CASSHVPGQGTDTQYF
v_gene: TRBV14; j_gene: TRBJ2-1; abundance: many; d_gene: TRBD2; CDR3nt: TGTGCCAGCAGCCATCGACCGGGGGGGGCATACAATGAGCAGTTCTTC; CDR3aa: CASSHRPGGAYNEQFF
v_gene: TRBV7-2; j_gene: TRBJ2-1; abundance: -; d_gene: -; CDR3nt: TGTGCCAGCAGCTCCCGGGCATCCCATGAGCAGTTCTTC; CDR3aa: CASSSRASHEQFF
v_gene: TRBV9; j_gene: TRBJ2-7; abundance: few; d_gene: TRBD2; CDR3nt: TGTGCCAGCAGCGCGACCGGGGGACTAAGCTCCTACGAGCAGTACTTC; CDR3aa: CASSATGGLSSYEQYF
v_gene: TRBV7-6; j_gene: TRBJ1-1; abundance: few; d_gene: -; CDR3nt: TGTGCCAGCAGCTTAGATCCCCACAAGGGTCAAAGCATGAACACTGAAGCTTTCTTT; CDR3aa: CASSLDPHKGQSMNTEAFF
v_gene: TRBV10-3; j_gene: TRBJ1-1; abundance: once; d_gene: -; CDR3nt: TGTGCCATCATGGGGGACACTGAAGCTTTCTTT; CDR3aa: CAIMGDTEAFF
v_gene: TRBV5-1; j_gene: TRBJ2-1; abundance: many; d_gene: TRBD1; CDR3nt: TGCGCCAGCAGCTTGCCCCGACAGGGGTACTACAATGAGCAGTTCTTC; CDR3aa: CASSLPRQGYYNEQFF
v_gene: TRBV6-1; j_gene: TRBJ1-2; abundance: few; d_gene: -; CDR3nt: TGTGCCAGCAGTGAATTGGGAGTGTACTATGGCTACACCTTC; CDR3aa: CASSELGVYYGYTF
v_gene: TRBV4-2; j_gene: TRBJ2-7; abundance: few; d_gene: TRBD2; CDR3nt: TGTGCCAGCAGCCAAGAGTTGGGGGTGCGGGCGGGAGGGCCCTACGAGCAGTACTTC; CDR3aa: CASSQELGVRAGGPYEQYF
v_gene: TRBV12-3/TRBV12-4; j_gene: TRBJ2-1; abundance: many; d_gene: TRBD1; CDR3nt: TGTGCCAGCAGTTTGGGACAGGGTACGGTAAATGAGCAGTTCTTC; CDR3aa: CASSLGQGTVNEQFF
v_gene: TRBV9; j_gene: TRBJ2-3; abundance: -; d_gene: -; CDR3nt: TGTGCCAGCAGCTCCCCCCAGTGGGATACGCAGTATTTT; CDR3aa: CASSSPQWDTQYF
v_gene: TRBV20-1; j_gene: TRBJ2-7; abundance: -; d_gene: TRBD1; CDR3nt: TGCAGCGCTACCCGGGACAGCCACCTTCAGTACGAGCAGTACTTC; CDR3aa: CSATRDSHLQYEQYF
v_gene: TRBV27; j_gene: TRBJ2-1; abundance: -; d_gene: -; CDR3nt: TGTGCCAGCAGTTTAAGAGGTCTTAGGGGTGAGCAGTTCTTC; CDR3aa: CASSLRGLRGEQFF
v_gene: TRBV7-2; j_gene: TRBJ2-3; abundance: few; d_gene: -; CDR3nt: TGTGCCAGCAGCTCTGTGAGGCCCACAGATACGCAGTATTTT; CDR3aa: CASSSVRPTDTQYF
v_gene: TRBV29-1; j_gene: TRBJ2-2; abundance: few; d_gene: -; CDR3nt: TGCAGCGGAGGTTACAGGGCCACGAACACCGGGGAGCTGTTTTTT; CDR3aa: CSGGYRATNTGELFF
v_gene: TRBV6-1; j_gene: TRBJ2-5; abundance: few; d_gene: -; CDR3nt: TGTGCCAGCACCACTCCACTCCAAGAGACCCAGTACTTC; CDR3aa: CASTTPLQETQYF
v_gene: TRBV6-6; j_gene: TRBJ2-2; abundance: many; d_gene: TRBD2; CDR3nt: TGTGCCTCGCGGGGGACGAACACCGGGGAGCTGTTTTTT; CDR3aa: CASRGTNTGELFF
v_gene: TRBV6-4; j_gene: TRBJ1-1; abundance: many; d_gene: -; CDR3nt: TGTGCCAGCAGTGACACAGAGAACACTGAAGCTTTCTTT; CDR3aa: CASSDTENTEAFF
v_gene: TRBV28; j_gene: TRBJ2-1; abundance: many; d_gene: -; CDR3nt: TGTGCCAGCAGTAACTACGTGGAGGACAATGAGCAGTTCTTC; CDR3aa: CASSNYVEDNEQFF
v_gene: TRBV20-1; j_gene: TRBJ2-7; abundance: few; d_gene: TRBD1; CDR3nt: TGCAGTGCTGCCGGGACAGAAACCTACGAGCAGTACTTC; CDR3aa: CSAAGTETYEQYF
v_gene: TRBV3-1; j_gene: TRBJ2-4; abundance: -; d_gene: TRBD1; CDR3nt: TGTGCCAGCAGCCGGGACAGGGGGAAGTTAAACATTCAGTACTTC; CDR3aa: CASSRDRGKLNIQYF
v_gene: TRBV10-1; j_gene: TRBJ2-2; abundance: many; d_gene: TRBD1; CDR3nt: TGCGCCAGCAGTGAGGGGACAGGAGTGAACACCGGGGAGCTGTTTTTT; CDR3aa: CASSEGTGVNTGELFF
v_gene: TRBV11-3; j_gene: TRBJ2-1; abundance: once; d_gene: -; CDR3nt: TGTGCCAGCAGCCCGACCTCTTTGCGTGCACCCGAGCAGTTCTTC; CDR3aa: CASSPTSLRAPEQFF
v_gene: TRBV7-2; j_gene: TRBJ2-5; abundance: many; d_gene: -; CDR3nt: TGTGCCAGCAGCTTCTTAACCCTTCGGTATAGGACCCAGTACTTC; CDR3aa: CASSFLTLRYRTQYF
v_gene: TRBV5-6; j_gene: TRBJ2-7; abundance: many; d_gene: TRBD2; CDR3nt: TGTGCCAGCAGCCCGAGACTAGCGGGAGGCCGCCGCTACGAGCAGTACTTC; CDR3aa: CASSPRLAGGRRYEQYF
v_gene: TRBV19; j_gene: TRBJ2-1; abundance: -; d_gene: TRBD2; CDR3nt: TGTGCCAGTAGCCGGGGGGGCGCTTATCGAGGCGAGCAGTTCTTC; CDR3aa: CASSRGGAYRGEQFF
v_gene: TRBV6-1; j_gene: TRBJ1-2; abundance: few; d_gene: TRBD1; CDR3nt: TGTGCCAGCAGGACAGGGGGCGGACTCTATGGCTACACCTTC; CDR3aa: CASRTGGGLYGYTF
v_gene: TRBV5-1; j_gene: TRBJ1-6; abundance: few; d_gene: -; CDR3nt: TGCGCCAGCAGCTTGTCAGGAGATAATTCACCCCTCCACTTT; CDR3aa: CASSLSGDNSPLHF
v_gene: TRBV20-1; j_gene: TRBJ2-3; abundance: many; d_gene: TRBD2; CDR3nt: TGCAGTGGCGGGGGACCACAAAGCACAGATACGCAGTATTTT; CDR3aa: CSGGGPQSTDTQYF
v_gene: TRBV3-1; j_gene: TRBJ1-6; abundance: many; d_gene: -; CDR3nt: TGTGCCAGCAGAACAGGAGGCTCCTATAATTCACCCCTCCACTTT; CDR3aa: CASRTGGSYNSPLHF
v_gene: TRBV5-1; j_gene: TRBJ2-3; abundance: many; d_gene: TRBD2; CDR3nt: TGCGCCAGCAGCTTCCCCCGGGGGGACCCGAAAGATACGCAGTATTTT; CDR3aa: CASSFPRGDPKDTQYF
v_gene: TRBV4-1; j_gene: TRBJ1-3; abundance: many; d_gene: -; CDR3nt: TGCGCCAGCAGCCAATTCGAGGGGGTCATGGACACCATATATTTT; CDR3aa: CASSQFEGVMDTIYF
v_gene: TRBV6-5; j_gene: TRBJ1-4; abundance: few; d_gene: -; CDR3nt: TGTGCCAGCAGTTACTCTAACCCTGGGGCGGGTAGTGAAAAACTGTTTTTT; CDR3aa: CASSYSNPGAGSEKLFF
v_gene: TRBV20-1; j_gene: TRBJ2-1; abundance: many; d_gene: -; CDR3nt: TGCAGTGCTCCGGTGGCAGGCCCTCACCGTGAGCAGTTCTTC; CDR3aa: CSAPVAGPHREQFF
v_gene: TRBV7-2; j_gene: TRBJ2-1; abundance: few; d_gene: TRBD2; CDR3nt: TGTGCCAGCAGCTTAGCCTCTAGCGGAGGTGAGCAGTTCTTC; CDR3aa: CASSLASSGGEQFF
v_gene: TRBV10-2; j_gene: TRBJ1-5; abundance: -; d_gene: -; CDR3nt: TGCGCCAGCAGTGACGGGCCCGGGTCGGGACAGCCCCAGCATTTT; CDR3aa: CASSDGPGSGQPQHF
v_gene: TRBV29-1; j_gene: TRBJ2-5; abundance: -; d_gene: TRBD1; CDR3nt: TGCAGCGTTAGGCAACAGGGGATATACGAGACCCAGTACTTC; CDR3aa: CSVRQQGIYETQYF
v_gene: TRBV20-1; j_gene: TRBJ1-6; abundance: few; d_gene: TRBD1; CDR3nt: TGCAGTGCTAGCCTGCTGCCGGGACAGGGAAATTCACCCCTCCACTTT; CDR3aa: CSASLLPGQGNSPLHF